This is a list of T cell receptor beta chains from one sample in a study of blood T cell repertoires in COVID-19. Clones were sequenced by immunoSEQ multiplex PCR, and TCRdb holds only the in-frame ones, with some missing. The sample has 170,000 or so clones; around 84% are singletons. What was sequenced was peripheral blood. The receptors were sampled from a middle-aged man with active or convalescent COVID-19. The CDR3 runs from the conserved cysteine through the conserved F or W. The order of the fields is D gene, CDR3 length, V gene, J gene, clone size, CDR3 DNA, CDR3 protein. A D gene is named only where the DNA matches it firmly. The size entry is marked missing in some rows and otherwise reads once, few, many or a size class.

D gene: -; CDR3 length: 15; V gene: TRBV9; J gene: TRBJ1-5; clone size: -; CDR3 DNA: TGTGCCAGCAGCGAGGGACACCTTAGCAATCAGCCCCAGCATTTT; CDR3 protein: CASSEGHLSNQPQHF
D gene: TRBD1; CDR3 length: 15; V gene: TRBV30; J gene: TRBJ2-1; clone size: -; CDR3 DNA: TGTGCCTGGAGTGTACTGGACAGGGATTACAATGAGCAGTTCTTC; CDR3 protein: CAWSVLDRDYNEQFF
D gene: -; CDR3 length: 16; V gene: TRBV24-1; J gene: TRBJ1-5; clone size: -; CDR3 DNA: TGTGCCACCAGTGACCGGAGGGAAGGAAGCAATCAGCCCCAGCATTTT; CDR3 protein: CATSDRREGSNQPQHF
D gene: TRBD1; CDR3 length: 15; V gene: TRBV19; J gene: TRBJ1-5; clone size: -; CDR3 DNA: TGTGCCAGTAGTATAATGCAGGGGGAAAATCAGCCCCAGCATTTT; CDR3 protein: CASSIMQGENQPQHF
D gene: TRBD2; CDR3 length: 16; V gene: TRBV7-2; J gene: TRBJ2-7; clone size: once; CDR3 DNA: TGTGCCAGCAGCCAACACAAGGGACTAGAGATCTACGAGCAGTACTTC; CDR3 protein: CASSQHKGLEIYEQYF
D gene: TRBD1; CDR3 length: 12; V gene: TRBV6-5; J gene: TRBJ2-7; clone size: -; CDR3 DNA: TGTGCCAGCAGCACCGACAGGGTCGAGCAGTACTTC; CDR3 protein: CASSTDRVEQYF
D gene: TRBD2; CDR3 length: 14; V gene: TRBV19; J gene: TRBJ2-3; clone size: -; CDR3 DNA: TGTGCCAGTAGTGAGGGACTAGCGGGAGGTACGCAGTATTTT; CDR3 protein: CASSEGLAGGTQYF
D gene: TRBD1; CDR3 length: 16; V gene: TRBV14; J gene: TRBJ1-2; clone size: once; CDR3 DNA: TGTGCCAGCAGCCAAGGTTGGGTCAGGGGGCTTGGTGGCTACACCTTC; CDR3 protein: CASSQGWVRGLGGYTF
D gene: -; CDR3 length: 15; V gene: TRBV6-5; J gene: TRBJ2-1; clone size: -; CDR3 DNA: TGTGCCAGCAGAGCCCAAATTGGGGGGAGAGATGAGCAGTTCTTC; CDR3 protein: CASRAQIGGRDEQFF
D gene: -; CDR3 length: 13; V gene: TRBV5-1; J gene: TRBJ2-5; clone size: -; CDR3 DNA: TGCGCCAGCAGCTTGGAACTACAAGAGACCCAGTACTTC; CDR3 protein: CASSLELQETQYF
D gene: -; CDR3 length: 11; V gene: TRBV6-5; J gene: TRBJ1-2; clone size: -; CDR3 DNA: TGTGCCAGCAGTACCTATTATGGCTACACCTTC; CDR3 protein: CASSTYYGYTF
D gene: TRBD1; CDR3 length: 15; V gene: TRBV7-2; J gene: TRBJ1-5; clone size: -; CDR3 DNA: TGTGCCAGCAGCTTACGGTCAGGGGGTAATCAGCCCCAGCATTTT; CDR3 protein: CASSLRSGGNQPQHF
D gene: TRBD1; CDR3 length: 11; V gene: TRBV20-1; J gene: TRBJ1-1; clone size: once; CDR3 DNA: TGCAGTGCCATACAGGGGGAGATAGCTTTCTTT; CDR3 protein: CSAIQGEIAFF
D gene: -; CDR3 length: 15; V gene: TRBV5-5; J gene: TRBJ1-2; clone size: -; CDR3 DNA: TGTGCCAGCAGCGCCCAACAGGGTTTTAACTATGGCTACACCTTC; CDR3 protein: CASSAQQGFNYGYTF
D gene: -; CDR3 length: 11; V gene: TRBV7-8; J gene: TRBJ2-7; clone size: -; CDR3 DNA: TGTGCCAGCAGCCGGGGGAGAGTCCAGTACTTC; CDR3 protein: CASSRGRVQYF
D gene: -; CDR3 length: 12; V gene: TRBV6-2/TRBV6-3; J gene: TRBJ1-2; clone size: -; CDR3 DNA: TGTGCCAGCAGTTACTTGCAGTTTGGCTACACCTTC; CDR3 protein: CASSYLQFGYTF
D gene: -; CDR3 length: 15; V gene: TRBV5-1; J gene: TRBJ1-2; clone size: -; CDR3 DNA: TGCGCCAGCAGCCAATCGCAGGGGAACCCGGCCGGCTACACCTTC; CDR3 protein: CASSQSQGNPAGYTF
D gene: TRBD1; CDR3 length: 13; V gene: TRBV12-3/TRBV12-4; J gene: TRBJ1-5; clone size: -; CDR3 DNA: TGTGCCAGCAGACAACAGGGGAATCAGCCCCAGCATTTT; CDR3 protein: CASRQQGNQPQHF
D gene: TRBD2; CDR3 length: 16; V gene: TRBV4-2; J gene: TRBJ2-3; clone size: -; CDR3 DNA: TGTGCCAGCAGCCACCGCACTAGCGGGAGCACAGATACGCAGTATTTT; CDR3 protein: CASSHRTSGSTDTQYF
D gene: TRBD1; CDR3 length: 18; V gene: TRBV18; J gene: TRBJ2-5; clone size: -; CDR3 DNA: TGTGCCAGCTCACCACTACCGTCCGGGACAGCAAGCCAAGAGACCCAGTACTTC; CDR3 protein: CASSPLPSGTASQETQYF
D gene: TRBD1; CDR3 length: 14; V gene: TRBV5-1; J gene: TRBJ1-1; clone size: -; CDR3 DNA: TGCGCCAGCGCCCCACAGGGGGGCAACACTGAAGCTTTCTTT; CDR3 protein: CASAPQGGNTEAFF
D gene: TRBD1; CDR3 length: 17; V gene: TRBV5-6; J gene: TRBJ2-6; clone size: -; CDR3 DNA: TGTGCCAGCAGCCCAGGACAGGGGATCTCTGGGGCCAACGTCCTGACTTTC; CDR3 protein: CASSPGQGISGANVLTF
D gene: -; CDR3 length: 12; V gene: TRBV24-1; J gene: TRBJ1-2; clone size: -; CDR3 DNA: TGTGCCACCAGTGATCCCGGGGTAGGCTACACCTTC; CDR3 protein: CATSDPGVGYTF
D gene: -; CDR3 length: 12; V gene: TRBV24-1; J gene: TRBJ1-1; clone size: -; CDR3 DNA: TGTGCCACCAGTGACGGGGGCACTGAAGCTTTCTTT; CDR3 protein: CATSDGGTEAFF
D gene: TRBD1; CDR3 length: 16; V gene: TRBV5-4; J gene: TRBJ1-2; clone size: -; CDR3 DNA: TGTGCCAGCAGCCCGCGGCAGGGGGCCGGTAACTATGGCTACACCTTC; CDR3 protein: CASSPRQGAGNYGYTF
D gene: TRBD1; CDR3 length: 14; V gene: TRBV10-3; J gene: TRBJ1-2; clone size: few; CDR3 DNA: TGTGCCATCAGTGAAACAGGGGGCCAATATGGCTACACCTTC; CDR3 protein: CAISETGGQYGYTF
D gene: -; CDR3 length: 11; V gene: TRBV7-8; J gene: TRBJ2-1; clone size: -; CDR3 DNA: TGTGCCAGCAGCTCCCCGGGTGAGCAGTTCTTC; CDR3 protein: CASSSPGEQFF
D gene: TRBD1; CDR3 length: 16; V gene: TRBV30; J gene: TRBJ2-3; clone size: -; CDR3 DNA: TGTGCCTGGGGACAGGGGGTCGGTTGGGACACAGATACGCAGTATTTT; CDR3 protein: CAWGQGVGWDTDTQYF
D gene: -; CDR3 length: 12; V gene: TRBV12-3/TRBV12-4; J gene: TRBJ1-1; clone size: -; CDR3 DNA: TGTGCCAGCAGTCCCTCCCGCACTGAAGCTTTCTTT; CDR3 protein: CASSPSRTEAFF
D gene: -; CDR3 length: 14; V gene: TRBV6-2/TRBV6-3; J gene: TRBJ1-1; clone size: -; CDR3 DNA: TGTGCCAGCAGTTACTTAGGGGAGAACACTGAAGCTTTCTTT; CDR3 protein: CASSYLGENTEAFF
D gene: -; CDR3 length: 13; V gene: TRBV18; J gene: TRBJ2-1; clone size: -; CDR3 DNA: TGTGCCAGCTCACCGGGACTCCACAATGAGCAGTTCTTC; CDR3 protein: CASSPGLHNEQFF
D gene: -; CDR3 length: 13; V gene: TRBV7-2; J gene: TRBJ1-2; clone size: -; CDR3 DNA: TGTGCCAGCAGCTTAGCGGGGAGATATGGCTACACCTTC; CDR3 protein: CASSLAGRYGYTF
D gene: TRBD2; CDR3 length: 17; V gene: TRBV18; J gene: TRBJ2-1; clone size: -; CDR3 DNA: TGTGCCAGCTCACAAGGACTAGCGGGAGGGATGGGTAATGAGCAGTTCTTC; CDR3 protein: CASSQGLAGGMGNEQFF
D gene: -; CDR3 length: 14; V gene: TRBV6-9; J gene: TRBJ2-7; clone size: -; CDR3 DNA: TGTGCCAGCAGTTACCGGGGGGCCTGGTACGAGCAGTACTTC; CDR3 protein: CASSYRGAWYEQYF
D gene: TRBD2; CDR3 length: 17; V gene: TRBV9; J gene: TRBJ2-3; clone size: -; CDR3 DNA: TGTGCCAGCAGCGTAGACCCTAGCGGGGGATTCACAGATACGCAGTATTTT; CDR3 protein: CASSVDPSGGFTDTQYF
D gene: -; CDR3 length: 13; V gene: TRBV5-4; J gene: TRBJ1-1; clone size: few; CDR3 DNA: TGTGCCAGCAGCGCACAGGGATTCACTGAAGCTTTCTTT; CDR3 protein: CASSAQGFTEAFF
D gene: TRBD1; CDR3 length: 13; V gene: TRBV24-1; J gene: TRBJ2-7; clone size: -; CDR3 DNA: TGTGCCACCAGTGATTGGGACAGCTACGAGCAGTACTTC; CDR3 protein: CATSDWDSYEQYF
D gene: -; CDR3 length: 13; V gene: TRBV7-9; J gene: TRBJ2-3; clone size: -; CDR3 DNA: TGTGCCAGCAGCTTTCAGGGAACAGATACGCAGTATTTT; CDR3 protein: CASSFQGTDTQYF
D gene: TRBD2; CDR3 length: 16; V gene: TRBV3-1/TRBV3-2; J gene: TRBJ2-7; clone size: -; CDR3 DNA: TGTGCCAGCAGCACAACCGGGACTAGCGGGTGGAGGGAGCAGTACTTC; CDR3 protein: CASSTTGTSGWREQYF
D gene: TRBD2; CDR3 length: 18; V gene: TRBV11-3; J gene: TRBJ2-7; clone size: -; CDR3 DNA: TGTGCCAGCAGCTTAGATGGGTGGAAGACTAGCGGGGGCTACGAGCAGTACTTC; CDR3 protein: CASSLDGWKTSGGYEQYF
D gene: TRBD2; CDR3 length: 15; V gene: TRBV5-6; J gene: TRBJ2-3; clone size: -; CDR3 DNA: TGTGCCAGCAGTTTCCTAGCGGGGATAACAGATACGCAGTATTTT; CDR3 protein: CASSFLAGITDTQYF
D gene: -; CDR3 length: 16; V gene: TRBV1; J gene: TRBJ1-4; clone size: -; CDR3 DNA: -; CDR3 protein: CTSVGQGAGMVEKLFF